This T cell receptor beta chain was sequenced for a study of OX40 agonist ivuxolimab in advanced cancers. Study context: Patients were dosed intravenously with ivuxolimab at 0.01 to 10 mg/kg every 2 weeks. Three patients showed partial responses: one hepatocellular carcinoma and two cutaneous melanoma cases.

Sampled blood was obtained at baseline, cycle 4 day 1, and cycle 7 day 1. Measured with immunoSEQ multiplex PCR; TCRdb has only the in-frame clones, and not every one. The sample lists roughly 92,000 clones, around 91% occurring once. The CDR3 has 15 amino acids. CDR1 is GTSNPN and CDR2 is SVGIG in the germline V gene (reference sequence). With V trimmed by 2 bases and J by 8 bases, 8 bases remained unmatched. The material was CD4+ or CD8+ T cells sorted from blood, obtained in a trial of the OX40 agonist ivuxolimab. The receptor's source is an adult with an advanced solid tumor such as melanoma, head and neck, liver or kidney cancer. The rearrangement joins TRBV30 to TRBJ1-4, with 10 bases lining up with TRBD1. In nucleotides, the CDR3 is TGTGCCTGGAGTACCAGACAGGGGGCCGGAGAAAAACTGTTTTTT. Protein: CAWSTRQGAGEKLFF. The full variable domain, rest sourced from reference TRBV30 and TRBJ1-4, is SQTIHQWPATLVQPVGSPLSLECTVEGTSNPNLYWYRQAAGRGLQLLFYSVGIGQISSEVPQNLSASRPQDRQFILSSKKLLLSDSGFYLCAWSTRQGAGEKLFFGSGTQLSVL.